The 8 T cell receptor beta chains presented below share a single source sample, sequenced in a study of T cells in Graves' hyperthyroidism and ophthalmopathy. From RNA transcripts, TCR beta CDR3 regions were amplified. Carried out on the TCR CDR3, a first-round RT-PCR used the HTBI primer set. From the multiplex PCR reads, TCRdb called clonotypes with MiXCR, one entry per CDR3 protein. Of 350,000 or so distinct CDR3 sequences detected, around 23% appear once; the ten largest clones hold around half. Sequenced material: blood. The receptors shown here come from a woman aged 45-65 years with Graves' hyperthyroidism.

The rearrangement links TRBV20-1 to TRBJ2-7, with D maybe TRBD1 (5 bases). From germline, CDR1 is DFQATT and CDR2 SNEGSKA (reference sequence). Trimming took 2 bases from V and 3 from J, leaving 8 bases between them. This CDR3 spans 12 amino acids. CDR3: CSARMDNYEQYF. CDR3 bases: TGCAGTGCTAGAATGGACAACTACGAGCAGTACTTC.

A single count supports this clonotype. This CDR3 reads CASGRGQGYTF. The CDR3 DNA follows: TGTGCCAGCGGACGGGGACAGGGGTACACCTTC. The chain joins TRBV3-1 to TRBJ1-2; 10 positions agree with TRBD1. The CDR3 sequence is 11 residues long. Germline CDR1 LGHDT, CDR2 YNNKEL (reference sequence). Trimming took 8 bases from V and 11 from J; bases not matched to a gene: 5.

At least ten counts were recorded for this clonotype. V is TRBV28 and J is TRBJ2-7, with D possibly TRBD1 on 6 matching bases. The germline V gene encodes CDR1 MDHEN and CDR2 SYDVKM. Trimming cost V 8 bases and J 0 bases, with 14 bases left between them. The CDR3 runs 14 residues. CDR3 DNA sequence: TGTGCCAGCCAGGGGACGCCGCACTCCTACGAGCAGTACTTC. This encodes CASQGTPHSYEQYF.

This clonotype was recorded many times. The chain joins TRBV20-1 to TRBJ2-7; 8 bases align to TRBD1. The CDR3 is 23 residues long. Germline V gene lookup returns CDR1 DFQATT and CDR2 SNEGSKA (reference sequence). V was clipped by 1 base and J by 2 bases; unmatched bases: 31. The CDR3 sequence: CSARVGNRDRLLLGLADTYEQYF. The CDR3 DNA follows: TGCAGTGCTAGAGTGGGTAACCGGGACAGGCTCCTGTTGGGGCTAGCAGATACCTACGAGCAGTACTTC.

This clonotype was recorded at least ten times. The chain has TRBV30 and TRBJ2-2; TRBD1 aligns across 7 bases. Germline V gives CDR1 GTSNPN, CDR2 SVGIG (reference sequence). Trimming removed 4 bases from V and 5 bases from J; junction bases left unmatched: 4. The CDR3 runs to 13 residues. The CDR3 DNA is TGTGCCTGGAACAGGGGAACAACCGGGGAGCTGTTTTTT. It is translated as CAWNRGTTGELFF.

This clonotype has ten or more counts. The chain joins TRBV6-1 to TRBJ1-1; 7 bases agree with TRBD1. The CDR3 loop spans 16 amino acids. The V and J ends lost 5 bases and 7 bases, in that order; junction bases with no gene match: 16. The germline CDR1 and CDR2 sequences are MNHNS and SASEGT. CDR3 bases: TGTGCCAGCAGTTGGGTTGTTACGGTGAACAGGGGTGAAGCTTTCTTT. Its translation: CASSWVVTVNRGEAFF.

The chain employs TRBV29-1 and TRBJ1-1; unclear D gene. CDR3 length: 13 amino acids. Germline CDR1 SQVTM, CDR2 ANQGSEA. For the CDR3, the DNA is TGCACCGTCGAGCGGGGTATGAACACTGAAGCTTTCTTT. Translated: CTVERGMNTEAFF.

This clonotype was observed at least ten times. This rearrangement joins TRBV11-1 to TRBJ2-7; 8 nucleotides match TRBD2. The CDR3 sequence is 15 residues long. Germline CDR1 reads SGHAT; CDR2 reads FQDESV (reference sequence). V lost 5 bases, J lost 3 bases, and 9 bases stayed unmatched. CDR3: CASSRTGGLRYEQYF. DNA of the CDR3: TGTGCCAGCAGCCGTACGGGAGGGCTACGCTACGAGCAGTACTTC. Supplemented by reference TRBV11-1 and TRBJ2-7, the full variable domain reads EAEVAQSPRYKITEKSQAVAFWCDPISGHATLYWYRQILGQGPELLVQFQDESVVDDSQLPKDRFSAERLKGVDSTLKIQPAELGDSAMYLCASSRTGGLRYEQYFGPGTRLTVT.